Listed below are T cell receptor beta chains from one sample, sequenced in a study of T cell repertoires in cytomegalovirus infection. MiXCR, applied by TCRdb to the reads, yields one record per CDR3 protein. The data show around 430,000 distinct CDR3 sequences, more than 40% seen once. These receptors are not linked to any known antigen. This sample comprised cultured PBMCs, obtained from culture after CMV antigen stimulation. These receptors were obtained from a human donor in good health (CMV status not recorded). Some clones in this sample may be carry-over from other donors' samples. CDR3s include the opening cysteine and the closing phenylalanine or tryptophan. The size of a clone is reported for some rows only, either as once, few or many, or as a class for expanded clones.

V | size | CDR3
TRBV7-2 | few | CASSPRLAYEQYF
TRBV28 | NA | CASVHADRSNQPQHF
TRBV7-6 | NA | CASSLGDTETYEQYF
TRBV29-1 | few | CSVAGETQYF
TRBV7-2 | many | CASSFLGGRGGNTIYF
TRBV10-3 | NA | CASRRRDDYGYTF
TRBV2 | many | CASSVGRETGELFF
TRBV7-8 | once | CASNPTEGPDNEQFF
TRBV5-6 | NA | CASSSPLAGSYNEQFF
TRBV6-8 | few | CASSYAGTGDEQFF
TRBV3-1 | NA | CASSLTDPGQPRNGYTF
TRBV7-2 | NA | CASSFLPGDPRDTQYF
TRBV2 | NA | CASSEAIIVGDPYEQYF
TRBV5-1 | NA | CASSWRTVTGELFF
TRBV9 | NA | CASSVDQGRTDTQYF
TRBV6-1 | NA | CASTGGWNTEAFF
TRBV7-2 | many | CASSRAAAGNTIYF
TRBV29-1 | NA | CSVVGLAGGYNEQFF
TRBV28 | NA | CASSLRQYTNYGYTF
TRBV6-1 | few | CASTRVVGEYRDYGYTF
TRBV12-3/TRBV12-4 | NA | CASSRGLLVTDTQYF
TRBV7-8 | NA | CASRGWDRGYNSPLHF
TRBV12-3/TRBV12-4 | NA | CASSVLATGELFF
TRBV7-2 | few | CASSPQTSSGQPQHF
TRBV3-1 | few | CASSQPGLATDTQYF
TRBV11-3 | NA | CASSSRRGQGHYNEQFF
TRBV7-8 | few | CASSSPGQGYSGELFF
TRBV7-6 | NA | CASSFGTDYGYTF
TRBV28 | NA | CASIGGQGVWQETQYF
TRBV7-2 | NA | CASSFRDYYEQYF
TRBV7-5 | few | CISVPEALRPYRYGVNEQFF
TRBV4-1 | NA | CASATGGANTGELFF
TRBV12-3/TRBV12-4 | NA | CASSSRDSWDSPLHF
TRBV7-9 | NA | CASSPELAGVTNEQFF
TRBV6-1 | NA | CASRPGLFTDTQYF
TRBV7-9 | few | CASSLARGYYGYTF
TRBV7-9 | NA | CASSLAGTSSYNEQFF
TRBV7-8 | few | CASSSRQHSYEQYF
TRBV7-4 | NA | CASSSRLVNTEAFF
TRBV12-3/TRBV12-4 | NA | CASRQRLGGNQPQHF
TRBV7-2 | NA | CASSVLGTGRNTQYF